Following are 30 T cell receptor beta chains from one sample sequenced in a study of blood T cell repertoires in COVID-19. Measured with immunoSEQ multiplex PCR; TCRdb has only the in-frame clones, and not every one. The sample contains hundreds of thousands of clones, 83% of which appear only once. Sequencing was done on a sample of peripheral blood. Receptors were obtained from a woman in her thirties or forties with active or convalescent COVID-19.

The chain uses TRBV19 and TRBJ1-4; 7 positions match TRBD1. V lost 4 bases, J lost 13 bases, and 9 bases stayed unmatched. In germline, CDR1 is LNHDA, CDR2 SQIVND (reference sequence). This CDR3 has 13 residues. CDR3 residues: CASSTPDRLGLFF. CDR3 sequence (DNA): TGTGCCAGTAGTACCCCGGACAGGCTAGGACTGTTTTTT.

This clone was observed a handful of times. The chain has TRBV5-1 and TRBJ1-3; D unresolved. CDR1 SGHRS and CDR2 YFSETQ come from the germline V gene. The V and J ends lost 0 bases and 0 bases respectively, with 7 bases between them. This CDR3 comprises 15 residues. CDR3 bases: TGCGCCAGCAGCTTGGAAGAGAGCTCTGGAAACACCATATATTTT. It is translated as CASSLEESSGNTIYF. The full variable domain, rest sourced from reference TRBV5-1 and TRBJ1-3, is KAGVTQTPRYLIKTRGQQVTLSCSPISGHRSVSWYQQTPGQGLQFLFEYFSETQRNKGNFPGRFSGRQFSNSRSEMNVSTLELGDSALYLCASSLEESSGNTIYFGEGSWLTVV.

The rearrangement joins TRBV19 to TRBJ1-1, with 8 bases that match TRBD1. The CDR3 spans 17 residues. The germline V gene has CDR1 LNHDA and CDR2 SQIVND (reference sequence). V lost 5 bases and J lost 0; bases outside the gene matches: 11. In DNA, the CDR3 is TGTGCCAGTAGTTTGACGGACAGGGTTTGGGTGAACACTGAAGCTTTCTTT. Amino acids: CASSLTDRVWVNTEAFF.

The chain is built from TRBV2 and TRBJ1-1; D remains ambiguous. Trimming took off 7 bases at V and 3 bases at J, with 9 bases between the two ends. Germline V gene lookup returns CDR1 SNHLY and CDR2 FYNNEI. The CDR3 totals 12 residues. CDR3: CASNPGDTEAFF. Here the CDR3 DNA reads TGTGCCAGCAATCCCGGAGACACTGAAGCTTTCTTT.

The chain uses TRBV19 and TRBJ1-6; TRBD1 aligns across 9 bases. The CDR3 is 13 amino acids. Germline V gene data show CDR1 as LNHDA and CDR2 as SQIVND (reference sequence). The trim removed 4 bases at V and 11 bases at J, leaving 3 bases unmatched. CDR3 sequence reads: CASSKGQGPPLHF. The DNA for the CDR3 is TGTGCCAGTAGTAAGGGACAGGGTCCACCCCTCCACTTT.

This clone has just a few counts. The rearrangement links TRBV27 to TRBJ2-3; 9 bases match TRBD2. Germline trimming cut 3 bases from V and 4 bases from J; bases unmatched to any gene: 8. Germline lookup yields CDR1 MNHEY and CDR2 SMNVEV (reference sequence). CDR3 size: 16 residues. The CDR3 bases are TGTGCCAGCAGTTTCCTTAGCGGGAGTGGCGCAGATACGCAGTATTTT. Protein product: CASSFLSGSGADTQYF.

This clone showed up just a few times. V and J are TRBV27 and TRBJ1-3; perhaps TRBD1 as D (5 bases). The V end was cut by 5 bases, the J end by 0 bases, with 8 bases between. Germline assignment: CDR1 MNHEY and CDR2 SMNVEV (reference sequence). The CDR3 consists of 14 residues. The CDR3 nucleotides are TGTGCCAGCAGTACCAGGGTCTCTGGAAACACCATATATTTT. Amino acid sequence: CASSTRVSGNTIYF.

The chain is built from TRBV6-2 or TRBV6-3 and TRBJ2-3; TRBD2 is a possible D gene (5 bases). This CDR3 is 16 amino acids long. The germline V gene encodes CDR1 MNHEY and CDR2 SVGEGT. The V gene lost 4 bases and the J gene lost 0 bases, with 14 bases spanning the gap. The CDR3 loop is CASSSAPGTSTDTQYF. CDR3 bases: TGTGCCAGCAGTTCTGCTCCGGGAACTAGCACAGATACGCAGTATTTT.

The V and J genes are TRBV5-4 and TRBJ1-4, with D tentatively TRBD1 (5 bases). CDR3 size: 15 residues. Trimming shortened V by 0 bases and J by 6 bases, and 12 bases separated the two germline ends. Germline CDR1 reads SGHNT; CDR2 reads YYREEE (reference sequence). The CDR3 DNA reads as TGTGCCAGCAGCTTGGCATTACAGGAAGATGAAAAACTGTTTTTT. This gives the protein CASSLALQEDEKLFF.

The genes are TRBV7-3 and TRBJ2-2; possible D gene TRBD2, 5 bases. The CDR3 runs to 14 residues. V was shortened by 3 bases and J by 3 bases, with 8 bases between the two germline ends. Germline-derived CDR1 and CDR2 are SGHTA and FQGTGA. The CDR3 loop reads CASSFGVYTGELFF. The CDR3 bases are TGTGCCAGCAGCTTCGGGGTATACACCGGGGAGCTGTTTTTT.

V and J are TRBV6-4 and TRBJ1-6; the D gene is possibly TRBD1 (6 bases). Trimming stripped 5 bases from V and 8 bases from J, with 13 bases between. This CDR3 has 14 residues. Germline V gene data show CDR1 as MRHNA and CDR2 as SNTAGT. The CDR3 region is CASSQTGFYSPLHF. The CDR3 coding sequence is TGTGCCAGCAGTCAGACAGGATTCTATTCACCCCTCCACTTT.

The genes are TRBV4-3 and TRBJ1-5; weak D call: TRBD1 (6 bases). The germline V gene encodes CDR1 LGHNA and CDR2 YSLEER. Trimming cost V 0 bases and J 1 base, with 13 bases left between them. This CDR3 comprises 17 residues. The CDR3 nucleotides read TGCGCCAGCAGCCAAGATTCGAACAGGGCCAGCAATCAGCCCCAGCATTTT. It translates to CASSQDSNRASNQPQHF.

The gene calls are TRBV27 and TRBJ2-3; D might be TRBD1 (5 bases). From germline, CDR1 is MNHEY and CDR2 SMNVEV (reference sequence). Trimming took off 5 bases at V and 0 bases at J, with 12 bases between the two ends. CDR3 size: 15 residues. Here the CDR3 DNA reads TGTGCCAGCAGTATCCGACAGACTAGCACAGATACGCAGTATTTT. Encoded protein: CASSIRQTSTDTQYF.

This chain links TRBV30 with TRBJ2-7; 7 nucleotides match TRBD1. Looked up from germline, CDR1 is GTSNPN and CDR2 is SVGIG (reference sequence). The CDR3 has 12 residues. With 1 base clipped from V and 12 bases from J, the junction kept 9 bases outside the gene matches. CDR3 coding DNA: TGTGCCTGGAGTGCCTCGGGACAGCTTAGGTACTTC. Its protein product is CAWSASGQLRYF.

The genes are TRBV27 and TRBJ1-6; the D gene is possibly TRBD1 (5 bases). This CDR3 region has 15 residues. Germline CDR1 reads MNHEY; CDR2 reads SMNVEV (reference sequence). V was cut by 5 bases and J by 4 bases, with 12 bases left in between. The CDR3 is CASSPGGGYNSPLHF. CDR3 bases: TGTGCCAGCAGTCCCGGGGGGGGTTATAATTCACCCCTCCACTTT.

The chain has TRBV7-3 and TRBJ2-7, with 12 positions matching TRBD2. J lost 4 bases, V lost 5 bases, and 3 bases had no gene match. The V gene's germline CDR1 is SGHTA and CDR2 FQGTGA. This CDR3 is built from 14 residues. This CDR3 is CASSATSGGYEQYF. CDR3 in DNA: TGTGCCAGCAGCGCGACTAGCGGGGGATACGAGCAGTACTTC.

This clone occurred a few times. The V call is TRBV7-3, the J call TRBJ2-7; a possible D gene is TRBD1 (6 bases). Germline values: CDR1 SGHTA, CDR2 FQGTGA. The V end lost 1 base, the J end lost 8 bases, and 15 bases lay between the germline ends. This CDR3 has 14 amino acids. The CDR3 nucleotides read TGTGCCAGCAGCTTAATGGGGGCGGGCTTTCAGCAGTACTTC. Translation: CASSLMGAGFQQYF.

The genes are TRBV2 and TRBJ1-2; the D is unclear. Trimming left V 7 bases short and J 4 bases short, with 16 bases between. This CDR3 has 14 residues. Germline V gene data show CDR1 as SNHLY and CDR2 as FYNNEI. The CDR3, as DNA: TGTGCCAGCAAGAAAGAGGGCAGCTCCTATGGCTACACCTTC. Translation: CASKKEGSSYGYTF.

V gene TRBV27 combines with J gene TRBJ1-5; 9 bases line up with TRBD1. The V gene end was trimmed by 6 bases and the J gene end by 3 bases; junction bases not matched to a gene: 6. Germline V lookup: CDR1 MNHEY, CDR2 SMNVEV (reference sequence). The CDR3 extends over 15 amino acids. The CDR3 spells CASSLDRGTNQPQHF. The CDR3 DNA reads TGTGCCAGCAGCTTGGACAGGGGCACCAATCAGCCCCAGCATTTT.

The J gene is TRBJ2-7, the V gene TRBV2, with a weak D call TRBD1 (5 bases). The CDR3 consists of 14 residues. CDR1 and CDR2 from the germline V gene are SNHLY and FYNNEI. V shed 2 bases and J shed 1 base, with 9 bases lying between them. This chain's CDR3 is CASSEQGHSYEQYF. CDR3 DNA sequence: TGTGCCAGCAGTGAACAGGGCCATTCCTACGAGCAGTACTTC.

V and J are TRBV19 and TRBJ1-1, with 8 nucleotides matching TRBD1. Germline values: CDR1 LNHDA, CDR2 SQIVND (reference sequence). With V trimmed by 1 base and J by 2 bases, 6 bases remained unmatched. The CDR3 extends over 16 amino acids. CDR3 sequence reads: CASSIVLDRANTEAFF. The DNA of the CDR3 is TGTGCCAGTAGTATAGTCCTGGACAGGGCCAACACTGAAGCTTTCTTT.

This chain connects TRBV28 to TRBJ2-7; the D gene is possibly TRBD1 (5 bases). Trimming took 4 bases from V and 4 from J, leaving 14 bases between them. CDR1 MDHEN and CDR2 SYDVKM come from the germline V gene. This CDR3 has 14 amino acids. CDR3 nucleotides: TGTGCCAGCAGTTCAATTAGACAGTCATACGAGCAGTACTTC. Amino acid sequence: CASSSIRQSYEQYF.

The rearrangement uses TRBV3-1 (or the pseudogene TRBV3-2) and TRBJ2-3; 9 nucleotides match TRBD2. V lost 0 bases, J lost 6 bases, and 7 bases stayed unmatched. CDR1 and CDR2 (germline): LGHDT, YNNKEL (reference sequence). The CDR3 runs to 16 residues. The DNA for the CDR3 is TGTGCCAGCAGCCAAGATTTGCGGGGGGGCCGTGATACGCAGTATTTT. Translating gives CASSQDLRGGRDTQYF.

The V gene is TRBV15, the J gene TRBJ1-3; no definite D call. Germline V gives CDR1 LNHNV, CDR2 YYDKDF (reference sequence). This CDR3 has 13 residues. The V end lost 0 bases, the J end lost 8 bases, and 8 bases lay between the germline ends. CDR3 loop: CATSRDPTDTIYF. Here the CDR3 DNA reads TGTGCCACCAGCAGAGATCCCACGGACACCATATATTTT.

The J gene is TRBJ1-4, the V gene TRBV6-5; 9 bases fit TRBD1. V dropped 5 bases and J dropped 8; count of bases not matched to a gene: 9. The CDR3 contains 15 residues. CDR1 is MNHEY and CDR2 is SVGAGI in the germline V gene. CDR3 sequence (DNA): TGTGCCAGCAGTCCTTACAGGGGGCTAGGGGAAAAACTGTTTTTT. As protein: CASSPYRGLGEKLFF.

The chain uses TRBV29-1 and TRBJ2-4, with 7 bases identical to TRBD1. There are 11 residues in the CDR3. Germline V gene data show CDR1 as SQVTM and CDR2 as ANQGSEA. Trimming removed 4 bases from V and 7 bases from J; junction bases left unmatched: 1. CDR3 sequence reads: CSVGTGNIQYF. CDR3 DNA sequence: TGCAGCGTTGGGACAGGTAACATTCAGTACTTC.

In DNA, the CDR3 is TGTGCCTGGAGTGTTTCCGAGGCGTACACCTTC. This gives the protein CAWSVSEAYTF. The rearrangement uses TRBV30 and TRBJ1-2; D is unresolved. V was clipped by 0 bases and J by 11 bases, with 10 bases between them. CDR1 is GTSNPN and CDR2 is SVGIG in the germline V gene (reference sequence). The CDR3 is made up of 11 amino acids.

CDR3: CASRGGSGNTIYF. CDR3 DNA: TGTGCCAGCCGGGGGGGCTCTGGAAACACCATATATTTT. J is TRBJ1-3 and V is TRBV2, with D possibly being TRBD1 (5 bases). This CDR3 has 13 residues. V lost 8 bases and J 0 bases, leaving 8 bases between the germline ends. Germline lookup yields CDR1 SNHLY and CDR2 FYNNEI.

CDR3 residues: CASSLMGQGSGELFF. As DNA, the CDR3 is TGTGCCAGCAGCTTAATGGGACAGGGTTCCGGGGAGCTGTTTTTT. This chain connects TRBV7-3 to TRBJ2-2, with 9 bases identical to TRBD1. The CDR3 sequence is 15 residues long. V lost 1 base, J lost 6 bases, and 3 bases stayed unmatched. The germline V gene has CDR1 SGHTA and CDR2 FQGTGA.

A word on this clone: Compared with germline, one end of the junction differs, possibly owing to a read error. The chain recombines TRBV10-3 with TRBJ1-6, with 10 bases matching TRBD1. CDR1 and CDR2 from the germline V gene are ENHRY and SYGVKD. CDR3 size: 13 residues. For the CDR3, the DNA is TGTGCCATCAAGGGGACAGGGGATTCCCCCCTCCACTTT. It translates to CAIKGTGDSPLHF.